The 17 T cell receptor beta chains below were found in one sample sequenced in a study of T cell responses to AZD1222 COVID-19 vaccine. The repertoire was sequenced with immunoSEQ multiplex PCR; TCRdb's copy has only in-frame clones and lacks some. The table shows roughly 85,000 clones, with 88% occurring only once. The source was peripheral blood, collected on day 0 of MenACWY control vaccination. Source of these receptors: an adult in good health.

The rearrangement joins TRBV3-1 (or the pseudogene TRBV3-2) to TRBJ2-7, with D possibly TRBD1 on 6 matching bases. CDR3 length: 15 residues. V was trimmed by 4 bases and J by 3 bases, leaving 16 bases between them. Germline V gene data show CDR1 as LGHDT and CDR2 as YNNKEL (reference sequence). CDR3 residues: CASSPLTGRVYEQYF. The CDR3 DNA reads TGTGCCAGCAGCCCCTTGACAGGTAGAGTCTACGAGCAGTACTTC.

This sequence joins TRBV19 and TRBJ1-1; D is uncertain. Trimming removed 6 bases at V and 3 bases at J, with 11 bases between. Germline V gene lookup returns CDR1 LNHDA and CDR2 SQIVND (reference sequence). The CDR3 runs to 13 residues. Written as DNA, the CDR3 is TGTGCCAGTAGCCTCAGAGTGTACACTGAAGCTTTCTTT. Translation: CASSLRVYTEAFF.

The rearrangement uses TRBV7-2 and TRBJ2-7; D call uncertain. The CDR3 length is 14 residues. CDR1 is SGHTA and CDR2 is FQGNSA in the germline V gene. V gave up 5 bases and J gave up 1 base, with 12 bases separating them. CDR3 amino acids: CASSPALDSYEQYF. The CDR3 DNA reads as TGTGCCAGCAGCCCGGCGCTAGATTCCTACGAGCAGTACTTC.

The rearrangement joins TRBV4-3 to TRBJ2-3; 8 bases are a match to TRBD1. The CDR3 extends over 16 amino acids. With 4 bases clipped from V and 6 bases from J, the junction kept 12 bases outside the gene matches. Germline V gene data show CDR1 as LGHNA and CDR2 as YSLEER. The CDR3 DNA reads TGCGCCAGCAGCCCAGGGGGCGGGGTCGTGTGGGATACGCAGTATTTT. Amino acids: CASSPGGGVVWDTQYF.

This chain uses TRBV7-9 with TRBJ2-1, with D possibly matching TRBD1 (6 bases). The V gene's germline CDR1 is SEHNR and CDR2 FQNEAQ (reference sequence). The CDR3 consists of 15 residues. Between the trimmed V and J ends, which lost 5 bases and 5 bases, there was a span of 16 bases. The CDR3 reads CASSQRQDFDNEQFF. The CDR3 nucleotides read TGTGCCAGCAGCCAGAGACAGGATTTCGACAATGAGCAGTTCTTC.

V is TRBV21-1 and J is TRBJ2-7; the table's D call of TRBD1 was not tested on the DNA. TRBV21-1 is tagged as a pseudogene. The CDR3 runs 14 residues. The CDR3 here is CASSKLTGLDEQYF. The CDR3 coding sequence is TGTGCCAGCAGCAAACTTACAGGGTTGGACGAGCAGTACTTC.

The CDR3, as DNA: TGTGCCAGCAGGGGGAACACCGGGGAGCTGTTTTTT. Its protein product is CASRGNTGELFF. This sequence joins TRBV2 and TRBJ2-2; D gene ambiguous. Per the germline V gene, CDR1 is SNHLY and CDR2 is FYNNEI. V lost 6 bases, J lost 1 base, and 3 bases lay in between. CDR3 length: 12 amino acids.

The chain couples TRBV2 to TRBJ1-4; D is ambiguous. Germline V gene data show CDR1 as SNHLY and CDR2 as FYNNEI. V was clipped by 6 bases and J by 8 bases, with 19 bases between them. This CDR3 spans 15 amino acids. The CDR3 loop reads CASRMLGGVGEKLFF. The CDR3 nucleotides read TGTGCCAGCAGGATGTTGGGAGGCGTGGGCGAAAAACTGTTTTTT.

The rearrangement links TRBV2 to TRBJ1-1; no reliable D call. The CDR3 length is 12 residues. From germline, CDR1 is SNHLY and CDR2 FYNNEI. Trimming left V 6 bases short and J 6 bases short, with 11 bases between. CDR3 loop: CASRRDGAEAFF. The CDR3 coding sequence is TGTGCCAGCAGGCGCGACGGCGCTGAAGCTTTCTTT. The full variable domain, completed using reference TRBV2 and TRBJ1-1, is EPEVTQTPSHQVTQMGQEVILRCVPISNHLYFYWYRQILGQKVEFLVSFYNNEISEKSEIFDDQFSVERPDGSNFTLKIRSTKLEDSAMYFCASRRDGAEAFFGQGTRLTVV.

V usage is TRBV6-2 or TRBV6-3 and J usage is TRBJ1-2, with 9 bases that match TRBD1. Germline values: CDR1 MNHEY, CDR2 SVGEGT. This CDR3 has 16 amino acids. The V segment lost 6 bases and the J segment 2 bases; nucleotides outside the gene matches: 10. CDR3 loop: CASSWLRDRENYGYTF. Written as DNA, the CDR3 is TGTGCCAGCAGCTGGCTCCGGGACAGGGAAAACTATGGCTACACCTTC.

The V and J genes are TRBV27 and TRBJ1-2, with D possibly being TRBD1 (6 bases). V dropped 5 bases and J dropped 1 base, with 11 bases sitting between them. The CDR3 contains 14 residues. Germline values: CDR1 MNHEY, CDR2 SMNVEV (reference sequence). CDR3 in DNA: TGTGCCAGCAGTCAGGGGCGAGATAACTATGGCTACACCTTC. Its translation: CASSQGRDNYGYTF.

The chain uses TRBV7-2 and TRBJ1-2; weak D call: TRBD1 (6 bases). Germline CDR1 SGHTA, CDR2 FQGNSA. The CDR3 has 14 residues. V lost 0 bases and J 4 bases, leaving 9 bases between the germline ends. CDR3 loop: CASSLAQGSYGYTF. The CDR3 nucleotides read TGTGCCAGCAGCTTAGCCCAGGGGAGCTATGGCTACACCTTC.

The chain is built from TRBV7-8 and TRBJ2-5; 10 positions agree with TRBD2. The CDR3 length is 15 residues. Germline V lookup: CDR1 SGHVS, CDR2 FQNEAQ. V shed 6 bases and J 1 base; nucleotides not matched to a gene: 5. The CDR3 reads CASREAGGFQETQYF. CDR3 coding DNA: TGTGCCAGCAGGGAAGCGGGGGGGTTCCAAGAGACCCAGTACTTC.

This clone was observed a few times. The rearrangement uses TRBV19 and TRBJ2-3; 9 bases are shared with TRBD1. CDR1 is LNHDA, CDR2 SQIVND, per germline (reference sequence). CDR3 length equals 16 residues. Trimming took 6 bases from V and 2 from J; bases not matched to a gene: 9. As DNA, the CDR3 is TGTGCCAGTAGAGAAGCCGGGACAGGGTCCACAGATACGCAGTATTTT. Protein sequence: CASREAGTGSTDTQYF. Full variable domain (remainder filled in from reference TRBV19 and TRBJ2-3): DGGITQSPKYLFRKEGQNVTLSCEQNLNHDAMYWYRQDPGQGLRLIYYSQIVNDFQKGDIAEGYSVSREKKESFPLTVTSAQKNPTAFYLCASREAGTGSTDTQYFGPGTRLTVL.

J is TRBJ2-3 and V is TRBV15, with TRBD2 as a possible D gene (6 bases). Trimming pared 1 base from V and 2 bases from J, leaving 10 bases between. CDR1 and CDR2 from the germline V gene are LNHNV and YYDKDF (reference sequence). This CDR3 contains 15 residues. CDR3 bases: TGTGCCACCAGCAGAGGAGCGGGTCCCACAGATACGCAGTATTTT. It specifies CATSRGAGPTDTQYF.

The V and J genes are TRBV3-1 (or the pseudogene TRBV3-2) and TRBJ2-7; no clear D. Germline lookup yields CDR1 LGHDT and CDR2 YNNKEL (reference sequence). V gave up 2 bases and J gave up 3 bases, with 14 bases separating them. This CDR3 is 15 amino acids long. This chain's CDR3 is CASSQLADFSYEQYF. The CDR3, as DNA: TGTGCCAGCAGCCAATTAGCCGACTTTAGCTACGAGCAGTACTTC.

The chain uses TRBV19 and TRBJ2-7; D is perhaps TRBD1 (5 bases). V shed 4 bases and J shed 3 bases, with 16 bases lying between them. The CDR3 has 15 residues. CDR1 is LNHDA, CDR2 SQIVND, per germline (reference sequence). CDR3 nucleotides: TGTGCCAGTAGTACTACAGGAACCTCCCTCTACGAGCAGTACTTC. Protein: CASSTTGTSLYEQYF.